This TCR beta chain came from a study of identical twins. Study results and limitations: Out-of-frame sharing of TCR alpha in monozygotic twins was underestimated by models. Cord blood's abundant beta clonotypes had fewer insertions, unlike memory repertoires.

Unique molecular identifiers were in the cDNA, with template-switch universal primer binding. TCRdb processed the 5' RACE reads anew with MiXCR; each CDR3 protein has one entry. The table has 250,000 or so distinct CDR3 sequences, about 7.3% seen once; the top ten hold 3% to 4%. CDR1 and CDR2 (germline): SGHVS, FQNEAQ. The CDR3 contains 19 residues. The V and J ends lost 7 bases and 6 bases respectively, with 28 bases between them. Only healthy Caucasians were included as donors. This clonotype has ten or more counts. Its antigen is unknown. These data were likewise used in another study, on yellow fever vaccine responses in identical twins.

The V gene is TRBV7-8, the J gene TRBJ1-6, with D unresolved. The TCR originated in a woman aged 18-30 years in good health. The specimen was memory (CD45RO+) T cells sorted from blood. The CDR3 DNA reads TGTGCCAGCACCCCCTTAGTAGAGTTCCGCTCACCATTTAATTCACCCCTCCACTTT. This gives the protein CASTPLVEFRSPFNSPLHF. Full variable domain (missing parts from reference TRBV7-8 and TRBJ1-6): GAGVSQSPRYKVAKRGQDVALRCDPISGHVSLFWYQQALGQGPEFLTYFQNEAQLDKSGLPSDRFFAERPEGSVSTLKIQRTQQEDSAVYLCASTPLVEFRSPFNSPLHFGNGTRLTVT.